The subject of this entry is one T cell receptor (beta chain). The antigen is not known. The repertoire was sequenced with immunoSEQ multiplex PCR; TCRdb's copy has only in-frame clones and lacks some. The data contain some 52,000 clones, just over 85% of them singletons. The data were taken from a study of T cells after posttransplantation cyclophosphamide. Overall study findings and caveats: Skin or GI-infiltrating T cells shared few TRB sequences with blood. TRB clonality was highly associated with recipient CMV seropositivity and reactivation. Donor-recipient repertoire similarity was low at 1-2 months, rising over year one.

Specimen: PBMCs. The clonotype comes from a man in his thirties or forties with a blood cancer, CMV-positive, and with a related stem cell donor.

The DNA of the CDR3 is TGTGCCAGCAGTGGTCGGGACAGGGAGGAATATGGCTACACCTTC. Protein: CASSGRDREEYGYTF. The rearrangement uses TRBV6-6 and TRBJ1-2; 9 bases line up with TRBD1. From germline, CDR1 is MNHNY and CDR2 SVGAGI (reference sequence). The V and J ends lost 5 bases and 5 bases, in that order; junction bases with no gene match: 9. The CDR3 has 15 residues.